The 13 T cell receptor delta chains below come from one sample, sequenced in a study of gamma-delta chains in newborns, infants, children (dated by TCRdb to about 2019). Instrument used: Illumina MiSeq. TCRdb reprocessed the public reads with the caller CATT; rows with the same DNA were merged afterwards. This sample lists roughly 3,400 delta-chain clones; roughly 1.4% were detected once. Of the sample, roughly 23% is held by the ten largest clones. Input material: blood. The receptors stem from a child who was a newborn, infant or young child, either healthy, febrile or measles-vaccinated (not recorded which).

This clone is medium-sized within its sample. Other nucleotide sequences from this sample produce the same CDR3. The V and J genes are TRDV3 and TRDJ2, with D uncertain. The CDR3 length is 13 residues. From germline, CDR1 is TVYSNPD and CDR2 GDNSRS (reference sequence). The V gene lost 2 bases and the J gene lost 6 bases, with 13 bases spanning the gap. CDR3 sequence reads: CAFRRGSAAQLFF. The CDR3 DNA sequence: TGTGCCTTTCGGAGGGGTTCGGCAGCACAACTCTTCTTT.

Note on this clone: A read error is likely here: a far larger clone is one base away. V and J are TRDV2 and TRDJ3, with D maybe TRDD3 (5 bases). The V gene lost 1 base and the J gene lost 0 bases, with 12 bases spanning the gap. This CDR3 contains 18 residues. Germline CDR1 reads GEAIGNYY; CDR2 reads EKD. CDR3 coding DNA: TGTGCCTGTGACACTGTAGGGGGTACCTCCTGGGACACCCGACAGATGTTTTTC. Its protein product is CACDTVGGTSWDTRQMFF.

In the case of this clone: With only one base between it and a far larger clone, this is likely a read error. The sample holds other DNA sequences that translate to the same CDR3. The chain couples TRDV3 to TRDJ3; D not certain. V lost 1 base to trimming and J lost 0 bases, with 10 bases between them. CDR3 length: 16 amino acids. Germline CDR1 and CDR2: TVYSNPD and GDNSRS (reference sequence). This CDR3 reads CAFTGGCSWDTRQMFF. The CDR3, as DNA: TGTGCCTTTACTGGTGGATGCTCCTGGGACACCCGACAGATGTTTTTC.

Worth noting for this clone: TCRdb lists the protein of a much larger clone for this DNA, which differs at residue 5, so this is likely a read error; the protein given here is translated from the DNA itself. The chain employs TRDV2 and TRDJ3; 13 nucleotides match TRDD3. The germline V gene encodes CDR1 GEAIGNYY and CDR2 EKD. The CDR3 contains 19 residues. CDR3 sequence: CACDPLGDTSSWDTRQMFF. CDR3 sequence (DNA): TGTGCCTGTGACCCACTGGGGGATACGAGCTCCTGGGACACCCGACAGATGTTCTTC.

Only a few counts were recorded for this clone. TCRdb's protein, taken from a much larger clone, differs from this DNA's translation at residue 10, likely owing to a read error; the protein displayed comes from the DNA. The chain has TRDV2 and TRDJ3; weak D call: TRDD3 (5 bases). In germline, CDR1 is GEAIGNYY, CDR2 EKD. This CDR3 has 14 amino acids. The CDR3 region has the DNA TGTGCCTGTGACAGCTCCTGGGACACCCTACAGATGTTTTTC. Translating gives CACDSSWDTLQMFF.

Only a few counts were recorded for this clone. TCRdb lists the protein of a much larger clone for this DNA, which differs at residue 5, so this is likely a read error; the protein given here is translated from the DNA itself. This sequence joins TRDV2 and TRDJ2, with TRDD3 matching over 7 bases. Germline trimming cut 3 bases from V and 3 bases from J; bases unmatched to any gene: 3. This CDR3 has 14 residues. Germline V gene data show CDR1 as GEAIGNYY and CDR2 as EKD. DNA for the CDR3: TGTGCCTGTGACGCATGGGGGATGACAGCACAACTCTTCTTT. It is translated as CACDAWGMTAQLFF.

With respect to this clone: This clone may be a read error of a much larger clone one base away. CDR3 nucleotide sequence: TGTGCCTGTGACACCGCACCCTCTACGTCCAGGGACCCCTGGGACACCCGACAGATGTTTTTC. Translated: CACDTAPSTSRDPWDTRQMFF. The chain has TRDV2 and TRDJ3; D is unclear. Trimming took off 0 bases at V and 2 bases at J, with 22 bases between the two ends. The CDR3 extends over 21 amino acids. From germline, CDR1 is GEAIGNYY and CDR2 EKD.

This clone was counted a few times. A far larger clone lies a single base away; this is likely a read error. Distinct nucleotide sequences in the sample also encode this CDR3. The DNA for the CDR3 is TGTGCCTGTGACCCCGTACTGGGGGAGTTACCCCGGACAGCGCAACTCTTCTTT. This codes for CACDPVLGELPRTAQLFF. This rearrangement joins TRDV2 to TRDJ2; TRDD3 aligns across 9 bases. Germline CDR1 reads GEAIGNYY; CDR2 reads EKD. CDR3 length: 18 amino acids.

By share of the sample, this clone is medium-sized. A much larger clone lies a single base off, so this may be a read error. Other nucleotide sequences in the sample specify the same CDR3. The rearrangement joins TRDV2 to TRDJ3, with 8 bases identical to TRDD3. The CDR3 loop spans 20 amino acids. The germline V gene encodes CDR1 GEAIGNYY and CDR2 EKD. CDR3 bases: TGTGCCTGTGACACCTTACTGGGGGGCCCAAGCTCCTGGGACACCCGCCAGATGTTTTTC. Encoded protein: CACDTLLGGPSSWDTRQMFF.

This clone was seen a handful of times. Only one base separates this from a far larger clonotype, so it likely reflects a read error. This CDR3 is CACDSVLGDARHWDTRQMFF. Written as DNA, the CDR3 is TGTGCCTGTGACTCCGTACTGGGGGATGCGCGCCATTGGGACACCCGACAGATGTTTTTC. The rearrangement links TRDV2 to TRDJ3; 10 bases line up with TRDD3. J lost 4 bases, V lost 3 bases, and 14 bases had no gene match. CDR1 and CDR2 (germline): GEAIGNYY, EKD. The length of the CDR3 is 20 residues.

For this clone: TCRdb records a much larger clone's protein for this DNA, with a difference at residue 14 that likely arises from a read error; the protein given is the translation of the DNA. The chain carries TRDV2 and TRDJ3; TRDD3 matches 10 bases. Germline CDR1 and CDR2: GEAIGNYY and EKD. The CDR3 has 20 residues. The CDR3 region is CACDRIGGYPSSWGTRQMFF. CDR3 sequence (DNA): TGTGCCTGTGACAGAATTGGGGGATACCCCAGCTCCTGGGGCACCCGACAGATGTTTTTC.

Judged by abundance, this clone is medium-sized. A much larger clone sits a single nucleotide away, making a read error possible. Additional DNA sequences in this sample encode the identical CDR3. The J gene is TRDJ3, the V gene TRDV2; TRDD3 matches 8 bases. Germline-derived CDR1 and CDR2 are GEAIGNYY and EKD. This CDR3 is 20 amino acids long. The CDR3 sequence: CACDRLGGLLSSWDTRQMFF. CDR3 bases: TGTGCCTGTGACCGACTGGGGGGACTCCTCAGCTCCTGGGACACCCGCCAGATGTTTTTC.

This clone was counted a few times. The TCRdb protein comes from a much larger clone and disagrees with this DNA's translation at residue 9, likely due to a read error; the protein given here is derived from the DNA. This rearrangement joins TRDV2 to TRDJ3, with 7 bases identical to TRDD3. Germline CDR1 and CDR2: GEAIGNYY and EKD. Trimming at V came to 3 bases and at J to 2 bases, leaving 6 bases not matched to a gene. This CDR3 has 17 amino acids. The CDR3 region is CACDVLGSPWDTRQMFF. The CDR3 nucleotides are TGTGCCTGTGACGTACTGGGGAGCCCCTGGGACACCCGACAGATGTTTTTC.